This T cell receptor beta chain stems from a study of relationships among human T cell subsets. The CDR3 extends over 13 amino acids. Trimming cost V 1 base and J 8 bases, with 13 bases left between them. Germline loops: CDR1 SQVTM, CDR2 ANQGSEA. The T cell receptor alpha and beta CDR3 regions were amplified from mRNA by semiquantitative ARM-PCR. Tagged nested gene-specific primers were used first, then communal superprimers amplified exponentially. TCRdb reanalysed the multiplex PCR reads using MiXCR and keeps one entry per CDR3 protein. The table lists around 4,700 distinct CDR3 sequences, 78% of them singletons. The study, taken as a whole, reports: Bead sorting may have left some CD4+CD8+ double-positive cells.

Only one count was recorded for this clonotype. The antigen is undetermined. The genes are TRBV29-1 and TRBJ2-3; no reliable D call. The specimen was total T cells sorted from blood. The sequence came from a man aged 40-55 years in good health. CDR3 sequence: CSVEGRRTGTQYF. For the CDR3, the DNA is TGCAGCGTTGAAGGACGCCGCACGGGTACGCAGTATTTT.